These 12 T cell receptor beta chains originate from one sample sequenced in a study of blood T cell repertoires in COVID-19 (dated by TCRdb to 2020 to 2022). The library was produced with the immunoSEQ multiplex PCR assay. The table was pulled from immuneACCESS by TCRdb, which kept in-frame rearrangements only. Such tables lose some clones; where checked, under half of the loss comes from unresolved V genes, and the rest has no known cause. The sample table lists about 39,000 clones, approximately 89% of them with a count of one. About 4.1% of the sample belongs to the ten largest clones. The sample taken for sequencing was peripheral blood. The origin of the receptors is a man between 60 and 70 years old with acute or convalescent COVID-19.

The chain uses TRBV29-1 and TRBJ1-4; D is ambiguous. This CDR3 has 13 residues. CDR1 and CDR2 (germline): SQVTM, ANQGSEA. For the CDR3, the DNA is TGCACCATCAAGGAGAGGACTAATGAAAAACTGTTTTTT. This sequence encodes CTIKERTNEKLFF.

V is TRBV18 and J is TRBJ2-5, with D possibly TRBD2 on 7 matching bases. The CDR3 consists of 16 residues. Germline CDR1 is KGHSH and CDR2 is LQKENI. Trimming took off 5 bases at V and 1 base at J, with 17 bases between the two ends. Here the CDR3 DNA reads TGTGCCAGCTCAAACTTTGGGGGGGGCTTCCAAGAGACCCAGTACTTC. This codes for CASSNFGGGFQETQYF.

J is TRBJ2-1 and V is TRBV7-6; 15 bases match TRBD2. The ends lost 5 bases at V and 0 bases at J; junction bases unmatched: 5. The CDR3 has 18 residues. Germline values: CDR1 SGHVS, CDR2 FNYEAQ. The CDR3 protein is CASSPGTSGGISYNEQFF. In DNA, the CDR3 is TGTGCCAGCAGCCCTGGGACTAGCGGGGGGATCTCCTACAATGAGCAGTTCTTC.

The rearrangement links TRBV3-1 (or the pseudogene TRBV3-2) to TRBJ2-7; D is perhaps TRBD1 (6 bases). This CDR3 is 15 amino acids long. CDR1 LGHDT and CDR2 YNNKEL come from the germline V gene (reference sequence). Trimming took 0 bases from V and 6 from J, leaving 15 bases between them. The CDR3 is CASSQDRSRGLEQYF. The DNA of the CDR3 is TGTGCCAGCAGCCAAGATCGAAGCAGGGGCCTCGAGCAGTACTTC.

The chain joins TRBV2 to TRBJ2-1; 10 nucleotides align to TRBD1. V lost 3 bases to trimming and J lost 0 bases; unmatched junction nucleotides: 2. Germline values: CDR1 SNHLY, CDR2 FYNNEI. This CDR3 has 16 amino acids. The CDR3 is CASSDRDRGSYNEQFF. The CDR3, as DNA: TGTGCCAGCAGTGACCGGGACAGGGGCTCCTACAATGAGCAGTTCTTC.

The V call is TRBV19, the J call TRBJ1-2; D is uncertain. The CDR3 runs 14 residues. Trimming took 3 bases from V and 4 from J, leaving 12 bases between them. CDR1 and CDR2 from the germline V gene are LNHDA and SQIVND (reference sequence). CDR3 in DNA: TGTGCCAGTAGTATGATTCCTGAAGCCTATGGCTACACCTTC. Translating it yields CASSMIPEAYGYTF.

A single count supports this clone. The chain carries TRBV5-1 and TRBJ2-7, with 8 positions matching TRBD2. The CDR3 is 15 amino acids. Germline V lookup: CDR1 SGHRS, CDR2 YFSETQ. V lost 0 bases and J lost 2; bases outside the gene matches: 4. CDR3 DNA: TGCGCCAGCAGCTTGGCCGGGCGGGGGGCCTACGAGCAGTACTTC. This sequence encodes CASSLAGRGAYEQYF.

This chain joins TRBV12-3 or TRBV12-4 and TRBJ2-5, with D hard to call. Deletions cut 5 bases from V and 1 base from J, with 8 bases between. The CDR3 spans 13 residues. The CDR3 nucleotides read TGTGCCAGCAGTCGACACTCCCAAGAGACCCAGTACTTC. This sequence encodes CASSRHSQETQYF.

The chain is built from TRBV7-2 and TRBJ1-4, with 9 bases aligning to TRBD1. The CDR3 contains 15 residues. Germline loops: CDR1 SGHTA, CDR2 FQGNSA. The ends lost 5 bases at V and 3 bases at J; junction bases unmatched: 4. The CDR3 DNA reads TGTGCCAGCAGCACCAGGACAGGGGCTAATGAAAAACTGTTTTTT. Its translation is CASSTRTGANEKLFF.

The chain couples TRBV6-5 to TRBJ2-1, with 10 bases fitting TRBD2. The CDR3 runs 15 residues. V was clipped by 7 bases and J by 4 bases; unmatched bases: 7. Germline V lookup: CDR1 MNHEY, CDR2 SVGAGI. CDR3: CASTEGLAPYNEQFF. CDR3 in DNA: TGTGCCAGCACCGAGGGACTAGCGCCTTACAATGAGCAGTTCTTC.

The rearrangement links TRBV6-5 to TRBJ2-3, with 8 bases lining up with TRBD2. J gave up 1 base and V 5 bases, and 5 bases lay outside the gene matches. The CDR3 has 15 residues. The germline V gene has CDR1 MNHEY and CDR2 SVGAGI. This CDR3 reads CASSQSGLGTDTQYF. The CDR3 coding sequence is TGTGCCAGCAGTCAGTCGGGACTAGGCACAGATACGCAGTATTTT.

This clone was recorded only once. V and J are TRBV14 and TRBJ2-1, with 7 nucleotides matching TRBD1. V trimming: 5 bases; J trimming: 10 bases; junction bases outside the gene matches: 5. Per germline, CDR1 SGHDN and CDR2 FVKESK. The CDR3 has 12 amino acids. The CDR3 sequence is CASSAGGKEQFF. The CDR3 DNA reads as TGTGCCAGCAGCGCAGGGGGTAAGGAGCAGTTCTTC.